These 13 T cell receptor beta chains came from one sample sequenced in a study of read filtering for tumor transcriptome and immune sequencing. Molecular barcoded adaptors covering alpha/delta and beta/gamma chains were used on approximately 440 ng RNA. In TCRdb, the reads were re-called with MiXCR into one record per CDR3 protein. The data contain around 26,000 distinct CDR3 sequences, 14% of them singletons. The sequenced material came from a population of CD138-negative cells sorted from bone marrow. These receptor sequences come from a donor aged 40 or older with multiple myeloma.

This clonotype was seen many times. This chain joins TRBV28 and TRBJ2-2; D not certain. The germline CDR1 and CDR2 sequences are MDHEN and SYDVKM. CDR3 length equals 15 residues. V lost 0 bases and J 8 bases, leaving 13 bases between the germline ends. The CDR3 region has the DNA TGTGCCAGCAGTTTATGGGCGGCCGGGTATGGGGAGCTGTTTTTT. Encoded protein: CASSLWAAGYGELFF.

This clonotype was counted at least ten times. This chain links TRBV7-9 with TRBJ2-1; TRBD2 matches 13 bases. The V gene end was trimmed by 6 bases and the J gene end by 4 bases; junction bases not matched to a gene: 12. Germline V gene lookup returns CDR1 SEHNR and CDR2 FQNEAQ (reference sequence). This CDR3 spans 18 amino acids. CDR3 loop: CASSSGTGGLAGYNEQFF. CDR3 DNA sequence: TGTGCCAGCAGTTCCGGGACAGGGGGACTAGCGGGATACAATGAGCAGTTCTTC.

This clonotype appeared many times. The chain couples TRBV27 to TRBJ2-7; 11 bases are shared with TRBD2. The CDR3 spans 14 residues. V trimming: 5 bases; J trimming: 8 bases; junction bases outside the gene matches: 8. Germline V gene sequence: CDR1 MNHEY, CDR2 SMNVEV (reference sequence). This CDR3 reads CASSPPGLAVKQYF. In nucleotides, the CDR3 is TGTGCCAGCAGTCCGCCGGGACTAGCGGTAAAGCAGTACTTC.

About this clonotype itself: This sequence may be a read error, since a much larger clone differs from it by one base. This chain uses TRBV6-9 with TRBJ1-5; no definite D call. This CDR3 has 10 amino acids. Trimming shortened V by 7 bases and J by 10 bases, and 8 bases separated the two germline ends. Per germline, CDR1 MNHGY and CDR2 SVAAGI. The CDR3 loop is CASKIGPQHF. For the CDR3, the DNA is TGTGCCAGCAAGATCGGCCCCCAGCATTTT.

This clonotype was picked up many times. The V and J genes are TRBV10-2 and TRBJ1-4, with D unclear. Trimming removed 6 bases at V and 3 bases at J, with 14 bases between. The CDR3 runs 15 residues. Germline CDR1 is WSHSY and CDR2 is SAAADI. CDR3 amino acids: CASSGIGPSNEKLFF. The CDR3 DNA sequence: TGCGCCAGCAGCGGAATCGGTCCCTCTAATGAAAAACTGTTTTTT.

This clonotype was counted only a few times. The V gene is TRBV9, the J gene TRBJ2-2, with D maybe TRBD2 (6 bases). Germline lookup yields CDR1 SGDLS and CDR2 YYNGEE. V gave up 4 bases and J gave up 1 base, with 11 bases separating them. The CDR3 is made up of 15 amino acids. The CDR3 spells CASSQWGENTGELFF. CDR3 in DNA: TGTGCCAGCAGCCAATGGGGGGAGAACACCGGGGAGCTGTTTTTT. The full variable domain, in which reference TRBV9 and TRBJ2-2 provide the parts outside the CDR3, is DSGVTQTPKHLITATGQRVTLRCSPRSGDLSVYWYQQSLDQGLQFLIQYYNGEERAKGNILERFSAQQFPDLHSELNLSSLELGDSALYFCASSQWGENTGELFFGEGSRLTVL.

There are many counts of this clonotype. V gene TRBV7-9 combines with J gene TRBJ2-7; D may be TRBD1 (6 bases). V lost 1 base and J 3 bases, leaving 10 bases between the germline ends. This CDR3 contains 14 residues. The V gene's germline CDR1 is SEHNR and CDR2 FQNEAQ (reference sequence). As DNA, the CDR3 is TGTGCCAGCAGCTTAGGTCAGGGGCGCTACGAGCAGTACTTC. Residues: CASSLGQGRYEQYF.

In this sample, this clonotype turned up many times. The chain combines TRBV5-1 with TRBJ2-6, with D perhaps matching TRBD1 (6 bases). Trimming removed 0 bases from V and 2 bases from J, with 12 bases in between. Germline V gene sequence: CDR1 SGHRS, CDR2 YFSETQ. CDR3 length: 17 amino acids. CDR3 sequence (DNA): TGCGCCAGCAGCTTGGCAGGGGACCTTGCTGGGGCCAACGTCCTGACTTTC. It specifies CASSLAGDLAGANVLTF. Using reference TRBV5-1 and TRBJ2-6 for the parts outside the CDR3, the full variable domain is KAGVTQTPRYLIKTRGQQVTLSCSPISGHRSVSWYQQTPGQGLQFLFEYFSETQRNKGNFPGRFSGRQFSNSRSEMNVSTLELGDSALYLCASSLAGDLAGANVLTFGAGSRLTVL.

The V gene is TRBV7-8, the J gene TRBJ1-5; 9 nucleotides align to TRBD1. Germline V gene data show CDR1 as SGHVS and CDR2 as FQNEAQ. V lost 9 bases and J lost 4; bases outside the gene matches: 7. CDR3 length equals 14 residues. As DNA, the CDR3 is TGTGCCAGGAGCCCCGGGACAGGGAATCAGCCCCAGCATTTT. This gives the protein CARSPGTGNQPQHF.

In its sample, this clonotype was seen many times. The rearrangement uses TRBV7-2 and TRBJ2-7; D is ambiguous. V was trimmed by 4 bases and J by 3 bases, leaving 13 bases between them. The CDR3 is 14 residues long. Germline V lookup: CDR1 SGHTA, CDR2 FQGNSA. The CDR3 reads CASSSKSGYYEQYF. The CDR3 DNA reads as TGTGCCAGCAGCTCCAAGAGTGGTTACTACGAGCAGTACTTC.

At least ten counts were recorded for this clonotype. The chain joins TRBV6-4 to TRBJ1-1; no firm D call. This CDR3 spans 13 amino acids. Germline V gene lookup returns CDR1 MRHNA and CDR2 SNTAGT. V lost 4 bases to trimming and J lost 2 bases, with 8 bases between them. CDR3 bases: TGTGCCAGCAGTGCTGCATTTAACACTGAAGCTTTCTTT. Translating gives CASSAAFNTEAFF.

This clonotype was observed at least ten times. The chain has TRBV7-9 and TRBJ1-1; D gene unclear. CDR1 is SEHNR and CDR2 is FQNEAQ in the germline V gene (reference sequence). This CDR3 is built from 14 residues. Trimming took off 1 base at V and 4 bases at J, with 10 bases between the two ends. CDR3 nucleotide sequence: TGTGCCAGCAGCTTAGAGCGGAGGATCACTGAAGCTTTCTTT. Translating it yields CASSLERRITEAFF. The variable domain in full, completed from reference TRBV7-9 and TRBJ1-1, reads DTGVSQNPRHKITKRGQNVTFRCDPISEHNRLYWYRQTLGQGPEFLTYFQNEAQLEKSRLLSDRFSAERPKGSFSTLEIQRTEQGDSAMYLCASSLERRITEAFFGQGTRLTVV.

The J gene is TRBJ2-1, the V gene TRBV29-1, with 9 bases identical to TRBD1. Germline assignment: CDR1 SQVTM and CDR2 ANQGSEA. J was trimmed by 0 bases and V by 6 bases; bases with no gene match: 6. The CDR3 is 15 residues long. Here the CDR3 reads CSVVGQGSSYNEQFF. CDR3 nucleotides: TGCAGCGTCGTAGGACAGGGGAGCTCCTACAATGAGCAGTTCTTC.